The clone carrying this T cell receptor beta chain was detected a few times. The PCR had 60 Vbeta and 13 Jbeta primers. The assay was immunoSEQ multiplex PCR, and TCRdb's table has in-frame clones only and misses some. The sample lists approximately 180,000 clones, around 81% occurring once. These data come from a study of cytomegalovirus exposure and HLA in healthy donors. Trimming took 1 base from V and 0 from J, leaving 4 bases between them. The CDR3 extends over 14 amino acids. Germline V gene lookup returns CDR1 SEHNR and CDR2 FQNEAQ (reference sequence). This chain uses TRBV7-9 with TRBJ1-3, with D hard to call. This clonotype was sampled from a man younger than 30 in good health and CMV-seronegative. The sequenced sample was PBMCs. DNA of the CDR3: TGTGCCAGCAGCTTAGACGGCTCTGGAAACACCATATATTTT. This translates into CASSLDGSGNTIYF.